These T cell receptor beta chains were read from a single sample in a study of cytomegalovirus exposure and HLA in healthy donors. Only in-frame clones appear in the TCRdb table, and some are missing; sequencing was by immunoSEQ multiplex PCR. The table gives about 200,000 clones; the top ten clones make up about 6.8% of it. Sequenced material: PBMCs. The receptors shown here come from a man aged 30 to 45 in good health and CMV-seronegative. The CDR3 runs from the conserved cysteine through the conserved F or W. D genes are given only for firm matches.

TRBV28	.	TRBJ1-2	14	TGTGCCAGCCGAGCGGAGGCTCTAGGCTATGGCTACACCTTC	CASRAEALGYGYTF
TRBV28	TRBD1	TRBJ1-2	15	TGTGCCAGCAGTCGCCTGACAGGGGCCGACTATGGCTACACCTTC	CASSRLTGADYGYTF
TRBV19	TRBD1	TRBJ1-2	17	TGTGCCAGTACCCTTCAGACAGGGGGCGGCACTAACTATGGCTACACCTTC	CASTLQTGGGTNYGYTF
TRBV9	.	TRBJ1-2	12	TGTGCCAGCAGCGTAGCAGGCTATGGCTACACCTTC	CASSVAGYGYTF
TRBV19	TRBD2	TRBJ2-1	15	TGTGCCAGTAGCCTCGGACTAGCGGCTTACAATGAGCAGTTCTTC	CASSLGLAAYNEQFF
TRBV7-9	TRBD1	TRBJ1-2	15	TGTGCCAGCAGCTTAGCGGACAGGGAAAGCTATGGCTACACCTTC	CASSLADRESYGYTF
TRBV6-4	.	TRBJ2-1	14	TGTGCCAGCAGTCCGGGAACAAAAATCAATGAGCAGTTCTTC	CASSPGTKINEQFF
TRBV14	.	TRBJ2-7	14	TGTGCCAGCAGCAAGGGACTCCACTCCTACGAGCAGTACTTC	CASSKGLHSYEQYF
TRBV7-8	.	TRBJ1-5	14	TGTGCCAGCAGCACCCGACAGAGCAATCAGCCCCAGCATTTT	CASSTRQSNQPQHF
TRBV19	.	TRBJ2-3	13	TGTGCCAGTAGTGTTCTCCTATCAGATACGCAGTATTTT	CASSVLLSDTQYF
TRBV19	TRBD1	TRBJ1-3	17	TGTGCCAGTGGCTCCCGAACAACAGGGGGAGAGGGAAACACCATATATTTT	CASGSRTTGGEGNTIYF
TRBV6-5	.	TRBJ1-1	16	TGTGCCAGCAGTTACTCCCTTCCCGGGAGCGGCACTGAAGCTTTCTTT	CASSYSLPGSGTEAFF
TRBV15	.	TRBJ1-5	15	TGTGCCACCAGCAGATCAGACAGTAGCAATCAGCCCCAGCATTTT	CATSRSDSSNQPQHF
TRBV6-6	TRBD1	TRBJ1-5	15	TGTGCCAGCAGTATAAGACAGGGACGCAATCAGCCCCAGCATTTT	CASSIRQGRNQPQHF
TRBV7-2	TRBD1	TRBJ2-7	15	TGTGCCAGCAGCTTACCCGGGACAGGCTCCTACGAGCAGTACTTC	CASSLPGTGSYEQYF
TRBV5-3	TRBD2	TRBJ2-3	16	TGTGCCAGAAGCACTGAGAGCGGGAGTTTTGCAGATACGCAGTATTTT	CARSTESGSFADTQYF
TRBV29-1	TRBD1	TRBJ1-2	13	TGCAGCGTTTATGGGACAGTACTTCGAGGCTACACCTTC	CSVYGTVLRGYTF
TRBV6-5	.	TRBJ2-7	14	TGTGCCAGCAGCCACAGTGAGGGATTCTACGAGCAGTACTTC	CASSHSEGFYEQYF
TRBV7-6	TRBD2	TRBJ2-7	19	TGTGCCAGCAGCTTAGATAAGAGGTGCCTAGCGGGAGCGACCTACGAGCAGTACTTC	CASSLDKRCLAGATYEQYF
TRBV28	.	TRBJ1-5	15	TGTGCCAGCATTGAGCATTCAGGGAACAATCAGCCCCAGCATTTT	CASIEHSGNNQPQHF
TRBV7-9	.	TRBJ1-6	13	TGTGCCAGCAATGACAGCGAGAATTCACCCCTCCACTTT	CASNDSENSPLHF
TRBV29-1	.	TRBJ1-4	12	TGCAGCGGTCGGGGGGCGCACGAAAAACTGTTTTTT	CSGRGAHEKLFF
TRBV5-1	TRBD2	TRBJ2-3	15	TGCGCCAGCAGCTTGACTAGCGCAGGCACAGATACGCAGTATTTT	CASSLTSAGTDTQYF
TRBV18	TRBD1	TRBJ1-1	14	TGTGCCAGCTCACGGGGACAGCTAAACACTGAAGCTTTCTTT	CASSRGQLNTEAFF
TRBV7-9	.	TRBJ1-1	17	TGTGCCAGCAGCCCCGAACTTATCTCGGGACAACTATCTGAAGCTTTCTTT	CASSPELISGQLSEAFF
TRBV7-6	.	TRBJ2-2	17	TGTGCCAGCAGCTACACCGGGACAAACCTTGGACCCGGGGAGCTGTTTTTT	CASSYTGTNLGPGELFF
TRBV28	TRBD2	TRBJ2-7	19	TGTGCCAGCAGCCAAACTAGCGGGAGTTTAGACTCGCTACCTTACGAGCAGTACTTC	CASSQTSGSLDSLPYEQYF
TRBV4-1	TRBD1	TRBJ1-5	16	TGCGCCAGCAGCCAAGTCGCTTACAGGGGCCCACTGCCCCAGCATTTT	CASSQVAYRGPLPQHF
TRBV11-3	.	TRBJ1-2	13	TGTGCCAGCGCCGAGGGGAGGAACTATGGCTACACCTTC	CASAEGRNYGYTF
TRBV10-3	.	TRBJ2-5	15	TGTGCCATCTCCAGCTCGGGGGGCGGAGGGGAGACCCAGTACTTC	CAISSSGGGGETQYF
TRBV6-1	TRBD2	TRBJ2-7	15	TGTGCCAGCAGTGAAGAAGCGGGGGGTCCCTACGAGCAGTACTTC	CASSEEAGGPYEQYF
TRBV6-5	.	TRBJ1-2	14	TGTGCCAGCAGTTACTCCAGGACACATGATGGCTACACCTTC	CASSYSRTHDGYTF
TRBV28	.	TRBJ1-2	12	TGTGCCAGCAGTTTTATCGGGTATGGCTACACCTTC	CASSFIGYGYTF
TRBV9	TRBD1	TRBJ2-7	15	TGTGCCAGCAGCCCGGGGGGACAGGGCTCCTACGAGCAGTACTTC	CASSPGGQGSYEQYF
TRBV7-3	TRBD2	TRBJ2-1	12	TGTGCCAGCAGCGATAGCGGGAGTGAGCAGTTCTTC	CASSDSGSEQFF
TRBV18	.	TRBJ2-2	15	TGTGCCAGCTCACCTCGAGCCCGGAACACCGGGGAGCTGTTTTTT	CASSPRARNTGELFF
TRBV29-1	TRBD1	TRBJ1-1	15	TGCAGCGTTGGAGGAACGACAGGGGCGAACACTGAAGCTTTCTTT	CSVGGTTGANTEAFF
TRBV28	TRBD1	TRBJ1-2	16	TGTGCCAGCAGTTTTTATTCCGGGACAGTTAGTTATGGCTACACCTTC	CASSFYSGTVSYGYTF
TRBV27	.	TRBJ1-5	13	TGTGCCAGCAGTTTATCCAGGAATCAGCCCCAGCATTTT	CASSLSRNQPQHF
TRBV9	.	TRBJ2-1	12	TGTGCCAGCAGCCCCACAGGGCCCCAGCAGCTCTTC	CASSPTGPQQLF
TRBV30	TRBD1	TRBJ2-7	14	TGTGCCTGGAGTATCTCAGGGGGAACCTACGAGCAGTACTTC	CAWSISGGTYEQYF
TRBV5-1	.	TRBJ1-1	13	TGCGCCAGCAGCTCACAGGGTCCCCCTGAAGCTTTCTTT	CASSSQGPPEAFF
TRBV28	.	TRBJ1-1	12	TGTGCCAGCAATAAACAGAACACTGAAGCTTTCTTT	CASNKQNTEAFF
TRBV14	.	TRBJ2-6	17	TGTGCCAGCAGCCAAGCGCCGTTCTACTCTGGGGCCAACGTCCTGACTTTC	CASSQAPFYSGANVLTF
TRBV7-2	.	TRBJ1-6	15	TGTGCCAGCAGCTTATCCGGGTCCCCTAATTCACCCCTCCACTTT	CASSLSGSPNSPLHF
TRBV7-9	.	TRBJ2-2	16	TGTGCCAGCAGCTTAGCTGTACTAGCTGGCACCGGGGAGCTGTTTTTT	CASSLAVLAGTGELFF
TRBV4-2	.	TRBJ2-3	15	TGTGCCAGCAGCCACTCGAAATTGGGCGCAGATACGCAGTATTTT	CASSHSKLGADTQYF
TRBV2	.	TRBJ2-7	13	TGTGCCAGCCGAGGAGAGGTGGCCTACGAGCAGTACTTC	CASRGEVAYEQYF